Detailed here is one TCR beta chain. This sample is part of a study of CD8 T cells in Susac syndrome. Reverse transcription used roughly 0.5 to 1 ug RNA and random hexamers. Coverage of TCR beta CDR3 amplification by immunoSEQ multiplex PCR extended to 54 Vbeta and 13 Jbeta. TCRdb used MiXCR to reprocess the immunoSEQ multiplex PCR reads, holding one entry per CDR3 protein. The data show approximately 230,000 distinct CDR3 sequences, around 95% seen once. The germline CDR1 and CDR2 sequences are SEHNR and FQNEAQ (reference sequence). V lost 2 bases and J lost 1; bases outside the gene matches: 6. The CDR3 covers 18 residues.

The V call is TRBV7-9, the J call TRBJ2-1, with 12 bases fitting TRBD2. The sequenced sample was CD4+ T cells from PBMCs. The clonotype originates from a human donor with multiple sclerosis. CDR3 coding DNA: TGTGCCAGCAGCTTACTAGCGGGGGGGATTAAATCCTACAATGAGCAGTTCTTC. Protein sequence: CASSLLAGGIKSYNEQFF.